The text below deals with one T cell receptor beta chain. This clonotype is considered medium-sized (0.01 to 0.1%). Its antigen is currently not known. Base-call qualities are not available, and no considerably larger clone is one nucleotide away. cDNA was synthesized by template-switch 5'RACE using a primer with a 10-nucleotide random unique molecular identifier that tagged each TCR transcript. Each sequencing run produced over 200 million TCR-beta sequences covering 15-18 subjects. The RNeasy kit was used for extraction of total RNA. Using the KAPA Real-time Library Amplification kit, TCR-beta VDJ regions were amplified with primers for the TCR constant region and the 5'RACE anchor. Sample indexes and Illumina adaptors were added in a first PCR, after which library yield was increased in a second PCR. After Ampure bead purification, the TCR product of roughly 650 bp was size-selected on a 2% E-gel SizeSelection system. Before pooling, library quality was assessed on a Bioanalyzer, concentration was determined with Qubit, and library quantification was performed with the Kapa Library Quantification kit. An Illumina HiSeq 2500 was used to sequence the libraries paired-end at 2 x 150 bp. To increase sequence diversity, roughly 24-31% phiX was spiked into each library pool. Per the authors' processing: Quality-filtered reads were processed with the UMI-based MiGEC pipeline, which removed over 75% of raw TCR sequences during error correction. IMGT germline references were used for alignment of VDJ genes, and clonotypes were defined by a unique CDR3 amino acid sequence together with V-J genes. Clonal expansion, Shannon diversity, and CDR3 relatedness (CalcPairwiseDistances, ClusterSamples) were evaluated with VDJtools, and phylogenetic trees were built with CLCbio workbench. Using coefficient-of-variation modelling across technical triplicates, the study counted a clone as expanded if it had at least 8 unique UMIs. TCRdb itself trimmed the public reads at Q25 with fastp, ran MiXCR and retained productive beta chains. Rows with a matching CDR3 protein are joined into one entry that keeps the most common DNA and genes. The V and J calls and clone size come from TCRdb's table, not from the authors' own analysis. The sample has 31,000 or so distinct CDR3 sequences on record, about 14% of them singletons. About 5.7% of the sample lies in the top ten.

CDR1 is given as SGDLS and CDR2 as YYNGEE, both from the germline V gene. V loses 4 bases of germline sequence and J loses 6 bases, and the interval between the two ends is 10 bases. The CDR3 goes from the cysteine to the phenylalanine over 12 residues. Only CDR3 DNA is held: 36 bases, read in frame from base 1. These data come from a study of neurological immune-mediated disorders (dated 2019 in TCRdb). Concerning the study at large: The study compared peripheral blood TCR-beta repertoires of HTLV-I-associated myelopathy (HAM/TSP) patients, multiple sclerosis patients and healthy controls using UMI-based sequencing. Alongside PBMC samples, the set of about 100 TCR-beta libraries contained longitudinal samples, technical triplicates, and paired CD4+ and CD8+ T-cell subsets that had been sorted. The cohort included roughly 71 subjects: roughly 15 with HAM/TSP, some 34 with multiple sclerosis, and around 20 healthy controls. To precisely calculate how much the frequency of each individual clone varied, libraries were sequenced in technical triplicate.

The paper as a whole reports these results and caveats: No identical CDR3 amino acid sequences were shared among expanded clones across subjects, suggesting private TCR-beta repertoires in all groups. TCR clonal expansion was greatest in HAM/TSP patients and smallest in MS patients, who ranked below even healthy controls.

The time point label for this specimen denotes: technical triplicate 2. Sorted-subset TCR libraries were prepared from over 850,000 sorted CD4+ or CD8+ T cells. PBMCs were separated from peripheral blood using Ficoll-Hypaque density gradient centrifugation and then cryopreserved in liquid nitrogen. Paired sorted CD4+ and CD8+ subsets came from healthy controls, HAM/TSP patients and MS patients. The rearrangement combines TRBV9 with TRBJ1-1, with no confidently assigned D gene. The source of this sequence is a female donor with HTLV-1-associated myelopathy (HAM/TSP). The sample was CD4+ T cells from blood. In nucleotide form, the sequence is TGTGCCAGCAGCCCCATTATCGCTGAAGCTTTCTTT. Its protein product is CASSPIIAEAFF.